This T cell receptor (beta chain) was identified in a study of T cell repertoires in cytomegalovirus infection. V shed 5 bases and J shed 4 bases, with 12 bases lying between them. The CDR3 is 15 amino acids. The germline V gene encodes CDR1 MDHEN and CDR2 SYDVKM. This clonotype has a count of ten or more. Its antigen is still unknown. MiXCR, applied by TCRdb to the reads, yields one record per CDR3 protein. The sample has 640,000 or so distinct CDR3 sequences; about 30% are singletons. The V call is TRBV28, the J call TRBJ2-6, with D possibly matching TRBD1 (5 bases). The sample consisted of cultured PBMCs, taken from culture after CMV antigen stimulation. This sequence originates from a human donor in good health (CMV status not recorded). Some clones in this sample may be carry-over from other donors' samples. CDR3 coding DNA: TGTGCCAGCAGTCTTCCAGGGTCGGGGGCCAACGTCCTGACTTTC. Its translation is CASSLPGSGANVLTF.